This TCR beta chain comes out of a study of T cell responses to AZD1222 COVID-19 vaccine. As for this clone: Other DNA sequences in the sample encode the same CDR3.

Generated by immunoSEQ multiplex PCR, the TCRdb table keeps only in-frame clones and is missing some. The sample holds about 130,000 clones, about 92% seen once. V lost 1 base and J 5 bases, leaving 8 bases between the germline ends. CDR1 is SNHLY and CDR2 is FYNNEI in the germline V gene. The CDR3 loop spans 13 amino acids. The sample here was peripheral blood, taken on day 0 of AZD1222 vaccination. The origin of this receptor is an adult in good health. The rearrangement uses TRBV2 and TRBJ1-2; TRBD1 is a possible D gene (5 bases). CDR3 bases: TGTGCCAGCAGTGAAGGTGGGGGGTATGGCTACACCTTC. It codes for CASSEGGGYGYTF.